This T cell receptor (beta chain) was identified during a study of T cell changes during pregnancy in multiple sclerosis. Sequencing used immunoSEQ multiplex PCR; TCRdb keeps in-frame clones, though not all of them. In the table there are about 77,000 clones, approximately 90% of which are singletons. J lost 2 bases, V lost 6 bases, and 5 bases had no gene match. This CDR3 has 14 residues. Germline CDR1 and CDR2: MNHEY and SVGAGI. Here the sequenced sample was peripheral blood, taken before pregnancy. The clonotype originates from a female donor with multiple sclerosis, enrolled in a pregnancy study. J is TRBJ1-2 and V is TRBV6-5; 8 bases are shared with TRBD1. The CDR3, as DNA: TGTGCCAGCAGAGCGACAGGGGTGAACTATGGCTACACCTTC. Translated: CASRATGVNYGYTF.